This passage covers 3 T cell receptor beta chains from one sample sequenced in a study of OX40 agonist ivuxolimab in advanced cancers. Libraries were made using the immunoSEQ multiplex PCR assay. Held by TCRdb, this immuneACCESS table contains in-frame sequences only and omits some clones. Under half of the omission traces to an unresolved V gene where checked; the cause of the rest is unknown. This sample lists 75,000 to 95,000 clones; approximately 84% were detected once. The ten largest clones add up to around 0.49% of the sample. The sequencing used CD4+ or CD8+ T cells sorted from blood, collected in a trial of the OX40 agonist ivuxolimab. Source of these receptors: an adult with an advanced solid tumor such as melanoma, head and neck, liver or kidney cancer.

Worth noting for this clone: The sample carries other DNA sequences with the same CDR3. The chain links TRBV10-3 to TRBJ2-7; D remains unclear. The V and J ends lost 10 bases and 1 base respectively, with 14 bases between them. Germline V CDR1 and CDR2: ENHRY, SYGVKD. This CDR3 is 13 amino acids long. The CDR3 sequence is CATVQPPSYEQYF. CDR3 coding DNA: TGTGCCACCGTTCAACCCCCATCCTACGAGCAGTACTTC.

This clone was found once. The chain couples TRBV29-1 to TRBJ2-3; D is ambiguous. Trimming took 6 bases from V and 4 from J, leaving 11 bases between them. Germline CDR1 is SQVTM and CDR2 is ANQGSEA. The CDR3 loop spans 12 amino acids. The CDR3 protein is CSVAFGADTQYF. The CDR3 DNA reads as TGCAGCGTCGCCTTTGGGGCAGATACGCAGTATTTT.

The chain uses TRBV19 and TRBJ1-4; a possible D gene is TRBD1 (6 bases). Germline CDR1 LNHDA, CDR2 SQIVND (reference sequence). The CDR3 consists of 14 residues. With 6 bases removed from V and 7 bases from J, the gap between germline ends came to 15 bases. CDR3 region: CASSFRTGSEKLFF. The CDR3 nucleotides read TGTGCCAGTAGCTTCCGAACAGGGAGTGAAAAACTGTTTTTT.